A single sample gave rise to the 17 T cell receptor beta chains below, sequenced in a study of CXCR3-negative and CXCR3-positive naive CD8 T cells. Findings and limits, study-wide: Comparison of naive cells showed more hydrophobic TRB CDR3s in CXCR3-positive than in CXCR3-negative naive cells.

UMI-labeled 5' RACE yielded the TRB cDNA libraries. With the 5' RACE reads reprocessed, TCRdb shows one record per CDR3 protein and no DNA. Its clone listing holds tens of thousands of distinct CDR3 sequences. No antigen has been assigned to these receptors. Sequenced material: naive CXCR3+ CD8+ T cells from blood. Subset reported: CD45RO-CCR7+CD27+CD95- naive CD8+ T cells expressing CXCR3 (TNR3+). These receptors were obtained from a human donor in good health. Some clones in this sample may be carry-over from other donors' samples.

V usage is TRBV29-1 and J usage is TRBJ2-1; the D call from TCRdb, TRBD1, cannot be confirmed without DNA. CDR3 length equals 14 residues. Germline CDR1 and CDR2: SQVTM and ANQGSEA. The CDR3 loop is CSVERTGGYNEQFF.

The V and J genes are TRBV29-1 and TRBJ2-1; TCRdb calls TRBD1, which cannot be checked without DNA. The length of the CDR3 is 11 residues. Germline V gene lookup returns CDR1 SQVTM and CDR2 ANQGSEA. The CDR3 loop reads CSVPGGNEQFF.

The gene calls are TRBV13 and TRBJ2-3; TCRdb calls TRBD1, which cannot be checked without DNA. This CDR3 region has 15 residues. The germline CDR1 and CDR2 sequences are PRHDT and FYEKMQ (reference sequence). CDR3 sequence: CASSSRTHSTDTQYF.

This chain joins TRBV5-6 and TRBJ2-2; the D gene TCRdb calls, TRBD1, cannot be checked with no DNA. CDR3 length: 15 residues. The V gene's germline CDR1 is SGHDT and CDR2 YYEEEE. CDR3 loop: CASSLLGASTGELFF.

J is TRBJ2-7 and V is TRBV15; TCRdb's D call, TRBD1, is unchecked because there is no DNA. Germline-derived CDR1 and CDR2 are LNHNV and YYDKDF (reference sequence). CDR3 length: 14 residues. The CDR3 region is CATSREQGAGEQYF.

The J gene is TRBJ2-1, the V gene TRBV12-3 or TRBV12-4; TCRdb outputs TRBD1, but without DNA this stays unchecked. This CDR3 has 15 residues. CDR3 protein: CASSAADPPSDEQFF.

This CDR3 is CASSLARDGYTF. The chain carries TRBV7-9 and TRBJ1-2; TCRdb returns TRBD1, unconfirmable since there is no DNA. This CDR3 comprises 12 residues. Germline V gene data show CDR1 as SEHNR and CDR2 as FQNEAQ (reference sequence).

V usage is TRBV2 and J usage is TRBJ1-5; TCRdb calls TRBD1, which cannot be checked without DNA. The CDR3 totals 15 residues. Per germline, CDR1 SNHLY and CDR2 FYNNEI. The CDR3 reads CASIETGGVIKPQHF.

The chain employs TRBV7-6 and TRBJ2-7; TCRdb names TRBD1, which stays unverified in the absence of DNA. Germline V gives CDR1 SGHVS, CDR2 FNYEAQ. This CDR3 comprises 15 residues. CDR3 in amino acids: CASSLGDRGLYEQYF.

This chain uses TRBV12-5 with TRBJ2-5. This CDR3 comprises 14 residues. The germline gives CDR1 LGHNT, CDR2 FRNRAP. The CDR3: CASGPTSDQETQYF.

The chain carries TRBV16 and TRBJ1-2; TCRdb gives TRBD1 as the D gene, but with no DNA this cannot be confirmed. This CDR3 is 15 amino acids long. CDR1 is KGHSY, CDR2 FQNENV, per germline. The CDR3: CASSQYVTGGNGYTF.

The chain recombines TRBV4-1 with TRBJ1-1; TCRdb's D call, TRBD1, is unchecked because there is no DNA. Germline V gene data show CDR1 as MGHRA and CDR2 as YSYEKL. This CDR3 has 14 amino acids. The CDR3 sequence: CASSQVSSGAEAFF.

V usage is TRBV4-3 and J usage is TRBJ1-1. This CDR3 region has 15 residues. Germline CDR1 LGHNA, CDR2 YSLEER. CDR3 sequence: CASSQDPRGNTEAFF.

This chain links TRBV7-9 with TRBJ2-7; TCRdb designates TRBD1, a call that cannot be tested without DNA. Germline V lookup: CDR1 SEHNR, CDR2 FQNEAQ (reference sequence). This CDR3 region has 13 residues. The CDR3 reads CASSPQGSDEQYF.

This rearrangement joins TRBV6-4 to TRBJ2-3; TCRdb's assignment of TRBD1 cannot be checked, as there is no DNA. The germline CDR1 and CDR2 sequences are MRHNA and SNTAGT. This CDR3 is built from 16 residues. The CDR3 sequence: CASSEAGTGGADTQYF.

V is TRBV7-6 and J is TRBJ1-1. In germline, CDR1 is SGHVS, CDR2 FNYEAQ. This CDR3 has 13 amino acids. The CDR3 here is CASSLELNTEAFF.

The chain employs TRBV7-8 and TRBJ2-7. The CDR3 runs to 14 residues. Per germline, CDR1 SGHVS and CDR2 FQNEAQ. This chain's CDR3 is CASRSADYPYEQYF.